These 17 T cell receptor beta chains were sequenced from one sample in a study of shared clonotypes between healthy human individuals. Measured with immunoSEQ multiplex PCR; TCRdb has only the in-frame clones, and not every one. The data hold about 1.5 million clones, with around 97% observed a single time. Specimen: naive CD4+ T cells sorted from blood. Noted subset: CD45RA+ positively selected. These receptors originate from a man between 25 and 39 years old in good health.

The chain has TRBV6-5 and TRBJ2-1; D is unclear. The CDR3 consists of 15 residues. V was shortened by 3 bases and J by 8 bases, with 17 bases between the two germline ends. Germline CDR1 reads MNHEY; CDR2 reads SVGAGI. The CDR3 sequence is CASSYTPLGLDEQFF. The CDR3 nucleotides read TGTGCCAGCAGTTATACGCCGCTGGGGTTGGATGAGCAGTTCTTC.

The sample holds one count of this clone. V is TRBV7-3 and J is TRBJ2-1, with TRBD2 matching 8 bases. Losses at the gene ends were 3 bases for V and 3 bases for J; bases not matched to a gene: 4. The CDR3 covers 15 residues. Germline CDR1 and CDR2: SGHTA and FQGTGA. The CDR3 sequence is CASSFRLAGYNEQFF. CDR3 coding DNA: TGTGCCAGCAGCTTTCGGCTAGCGGGCTACAATGAGCAGTTCTTC.

This chain uses TRBV25-1 with TRBJ1-2; the match to TRBD1 covers 9 bases. The CDR3 runs to 14 residues. Per the germline V gene, CDR1 is MGHDK and CDR2 is SYGVNS. The J segment lost 4 bases and the V segment lost 3 bases, leaving 3 bases of the junction unmatched. In DNA form, the CDR3 reads TGTGCCAGCAGTGATGGGACAGGGCCCTATGGCTACACCTTC. As protein: CASSDGTGPYGYTF.

The chain couples TRBV5-6 to TRBJ2-1, with D perhaps matching TRBD2 (5 bases). The CDR3 totals 16 residues. Per the germline V gene, CDR1 is SGHDT and CDR2 is YYEEEE. The V gene lost 0 bases and the J gene lost 2 bases, with 12 bases spanning the gap. The chain's CDR3 is CASSLGGSAAYNEQFF. CDR3 nucleotides: TGTGCCAGCAGCTTGGGCGGTAGCGCCGCCTACAATGAGCAGTTCTTC. The whole variable domain, filled in from reference TRBV5-6 and TRBJ2-1, reads DAGVTQSPTHLIKTRGQQVTLRCSPKSGHDTVSWYQQALGQGPQFIFQYYEEEERQRGNFPDRFSGHQFPNYSSELNVNALLLGDSALYLCASSLGGSAAYNEQFFGPGTRLTVL.

This chain joins TRBV18 and TRBJ2-7; 10 bases line up with TRBD2. Germline loops: CDR1 KGHSH, CDR2 LQKENI. CDR3 length: 17 residues. V dropped 2 bases and J dropped 1; count of bases not matched to a gene: 8. CDR3: CASSPTPLAGVSYEQYF. In DNA, the CDR3 is TGTGCCAGCTCACCAACTCCCCTAGCGGGAGTTTCCTACGAGCAGTACTTC.

The rearrangement links TRBV25-1 to TRBJ2-1; 7 positions agree with TRBD1. This CDR3 contains 15 residues. The germline V gene encodes CDR1 MGHDK and CDR2 SYGVNS. The J segment lost 7 bases and the V segment lost 0 bases, leaving 6 bases of the junction unmatched. In DNA form, the CDR3 reads TGTGCCAGCAGTGAATATCGGAACAGGGGAAATGAGCAGTTCTTC. This translates into CASSEYRNRGNEQFF.

The chain links TRBV28 to TRBJ1-5, with D hard to call. In germline, CDR1 is MDHEN, CDR2 SYDVKM. The germline V and J ends were trimmed by 4 bases and 2 bases, with 18 bases remaining between them. This CDR3 comprises 17 residues. Here the CDR3 DNA reads TGTGCCAGCAGTTCCTGGGTTGGGTTGATGGGCAATCAGCCCCAGCATTTT. Translation gives CASSSWVGLMGNQPQHF.

Comment on this clone: Other nucleotide sequences in the sample specify the same CDR3. This rearrangement joins TRBV9 to TRBJ2-7; 8 bases match TRBD2. Trimming cost V 2 bases and J 7 bases; bases outside gene matches: 5. The CDR3 length is 13 residues. Germline V gives CDR1 SGDLS, CDR2 YYNGEE. The DNA of the CDR3 is TGTGCCAGCAGCGTGAGCGGGAGTGGGGAGCAGTACTTC. This translates into CASSVSGSGEQYF.

This chain uses TRBV7-8 with TRBJ1-2; 7 positions match TRBD1. CDR3 length equals 13 residues. Germline CDR1 and CDR2: SGHVS and FQNEAQ. V dropped 4 bases and J dropped 3; count of bases not matched to a gene: 2. The CDR3 loop is CASSWGQHYGYTF. The CDR3 nucleotides are TGTGCCAGCAGCTGGGGACAGCACTATGGCTACACCTTC.

The chain couples TRBV5-1 to TRBJ1-1, with a possible D match to TRBD1 (6 bases). The CDR3 has 16 amino acids. CDR1 is SGHRS and CDR2 is YFSETQ in the germline V gene. V lost 4 bases, J lost 5 bases, and 21 bases lay in between. The CDR3 sequence: CASSPEGGGGETEAFF. The CDR3 region has the DNA TGCGCCAGCAGCCCGGAGGGGGGAGGGGGAGAAACTGAAGCTTTCTTT. The whole variable domain, remainder taken from reference TRBV5-1 and TRBJ1-1, is KAGVTQTPRYLIKTRGQQVTLSCSPISGHRSVSWYQQTPGQGLQFLFEYFSETQRNKGNFPGRFSGRQFSNSRSEMNVSTLELGDSALYLCASSPEGGGGETEAFFGQGTRLTVV.

The CDR3 nucleotides are TGTGCCAGCAGCCCGCGAGGCCACAATGAGCAGTTCTTC. Residues: CASSPRGHNEQFF. V and J are TRBV5-4 and TRBJ2-1; D is unresolved. Trimming shortened V by 4 bases and J by 5 bases, and 10 bases separated the two germline ends. The CDR3 contains 13 residues. Germline-derived CDR1 and CDR2 are SGHNT and YYREEE (reference sequence).

The rearrangement uses TRBV6-1 and TRBJ2-7; D might be TRBD2 (6 bases). The CDR3 contains 12 residues. Between the trimmed V and J ends, which lost 9 bases and 3 bases, there was a span of 12 bases. The germline V gene encodes CDR1 MNHNS and CDR2 SASEGT. CDR3 bases: TGTGCCAGTCGGCGGGACTTCTACGAGCAGTACTTC. Protein sequence: CASRRDFYEQYF.

The genes are TRBV27 and TRBJ1-4; D remains ambiguous. Germline CDR1 is MNHEY and CDR2 is SMNVEV (reference sequence). This CDR3 has 12 residues. V lost 4 bases and J 12 bases, leaving 12 bases between the germline ends. The CDR3 coding sequence is TGTGCCAGCAGTTCAACCCCAAAAGAACTGTTTTTT. Translated, it gives CASSSTPKELFF.

This sequence joins TRBV7-2 and TRBJ2-7, with D possibly matching TRBD1 (5 bases). Between the trimmed V and J ends, which lost 5 bases and 3 bases, there was a span of 11 bases. Germline V gene sequence: CDR1 SGHTA, CDR2 FQGNSA. The CDR3 runs to 13 residues. The CDR3 DNA reads as TGTGCCAGCAGCCCCTATGGACACTACGAGCAGTACTTC. Translated, it gives CASSPYGHYEQYF.

This clone was seen once. The chain is built from TRBV5-1 and TRBJ2-2, with 9 bases that match TRBD2. Per germline, CDR1 SGHRS and CDR2 YFSETQ. The CDR3 length is 16 residues. V lost 5 bases to trimming and J lost 6 bases; unmatched junction nucleotides: 11. The CDR3 sequence: CASRDSGRGGSGELFF. The DNA of the CDR3 is TGCGCCAGCAGGGATAGCGGGAGAGGTGGCTCCGGGGAGCTGTTTTTT.

The chain uses TRBV11-3 and TRBJ2-3; TRBD1 agrees at 9 bases. This CDR3 is built from 17 residues. J lost 1 base, V lost 6 bases, and 11 bases had no gene match. CDR1 SGHNT and CDR2 YENEEA come from the germline V gene. CDR3 bases: TGTGCCAGCAGTTCCGGGACAGGGCCTGCCGGCACAGATACGCAGTATTTT. Its protein product is CASSSGTGPAGTDTQYF.

The chain uses TRBV18 and TRBJ1-1; maybe TRBD1 (5 bases). Per the germline V gene, CDR1 is KGHSH and CDR2 is LQKENI. This CDR3 is 15 amino acids long. Trimming removed 2 bases from V and 4 bases from J, with 14 bases in between. CDR3 DNA: TGTGCCAGCTCACCAGGGGGGAAAGCTGCCACTGAAGCTTTCTTT. It encodes CASSPGGKAATEAFF.